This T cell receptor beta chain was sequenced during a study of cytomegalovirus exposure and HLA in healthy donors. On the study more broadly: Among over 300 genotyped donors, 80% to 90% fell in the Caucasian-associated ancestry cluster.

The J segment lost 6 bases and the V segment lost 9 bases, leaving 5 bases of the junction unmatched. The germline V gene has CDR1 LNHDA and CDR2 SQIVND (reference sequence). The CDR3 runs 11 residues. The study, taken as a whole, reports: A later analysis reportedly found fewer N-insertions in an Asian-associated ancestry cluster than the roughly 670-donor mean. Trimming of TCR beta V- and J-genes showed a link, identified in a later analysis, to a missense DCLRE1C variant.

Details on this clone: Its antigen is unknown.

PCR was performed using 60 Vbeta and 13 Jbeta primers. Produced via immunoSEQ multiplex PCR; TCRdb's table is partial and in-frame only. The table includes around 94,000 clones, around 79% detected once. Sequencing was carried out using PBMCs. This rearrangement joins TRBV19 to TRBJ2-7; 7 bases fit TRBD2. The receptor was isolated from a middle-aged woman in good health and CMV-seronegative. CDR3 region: CASTGGGEQYF. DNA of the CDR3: TGTGCCAGCACGGGGGGAGGCGAGCAGTACTTC. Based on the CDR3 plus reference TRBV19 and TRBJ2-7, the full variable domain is DGGITQSPKYLFRKEGQNVTLSCEQNLNHDAMYWYRQDPGQGLRLIYYSQIVNDFQKGDIAEGYSVSREKKESFPLTVTSAQKNPTAFYLCASTGGGEQYFGPGTRLTVT.